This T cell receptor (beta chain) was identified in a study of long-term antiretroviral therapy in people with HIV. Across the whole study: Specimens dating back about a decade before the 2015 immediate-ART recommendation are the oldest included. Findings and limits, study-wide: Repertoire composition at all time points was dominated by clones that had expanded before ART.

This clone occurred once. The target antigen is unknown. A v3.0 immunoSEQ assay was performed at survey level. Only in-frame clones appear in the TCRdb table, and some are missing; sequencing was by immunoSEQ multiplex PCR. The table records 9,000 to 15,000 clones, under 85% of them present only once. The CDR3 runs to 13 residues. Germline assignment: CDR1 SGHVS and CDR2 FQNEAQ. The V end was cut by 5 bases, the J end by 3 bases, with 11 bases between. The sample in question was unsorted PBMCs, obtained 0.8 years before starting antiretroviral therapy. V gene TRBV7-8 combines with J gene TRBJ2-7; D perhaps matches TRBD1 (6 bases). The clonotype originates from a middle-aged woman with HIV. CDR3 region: CASSRDRFYEQYF. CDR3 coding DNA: TGTGCCAGCAGCCGTGACAGGTTCTACGAGCAGTACTTC.